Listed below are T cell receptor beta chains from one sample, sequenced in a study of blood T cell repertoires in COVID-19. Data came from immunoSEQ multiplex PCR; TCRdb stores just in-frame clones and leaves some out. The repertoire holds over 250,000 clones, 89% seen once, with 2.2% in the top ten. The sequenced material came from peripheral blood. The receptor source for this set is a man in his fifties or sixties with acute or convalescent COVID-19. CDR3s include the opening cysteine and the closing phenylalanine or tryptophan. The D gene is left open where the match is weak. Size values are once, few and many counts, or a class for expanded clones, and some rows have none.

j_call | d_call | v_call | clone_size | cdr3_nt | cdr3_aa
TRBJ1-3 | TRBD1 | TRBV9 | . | TGTGCCAGCAGCGATATACAGGGGGCTGGAAACACCATATATTTT | CASSDIQGAGNTIYF
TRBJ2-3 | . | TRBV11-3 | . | TGTGCCAGCGCTGAGGCGCGGGGCACAGATACGCAGTATTTT | CASAEARGTDTQYF
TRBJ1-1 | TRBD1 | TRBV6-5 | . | TGTGTATCAGGGGGTTTTGGTGGCACTGAAGCTTTCTTT | CVSGGFGGTEAFF
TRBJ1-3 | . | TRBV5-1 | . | TGCGCCAGCAGCTTGAGTCCGGGGGGAAACACCATATATTTT | CASSLSPGGNTIYF
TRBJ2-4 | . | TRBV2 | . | TGTGCCAGCAGTCTCCAGACAGGAGAGGTTCAGTACTTC | CASSLQTGEVQYF
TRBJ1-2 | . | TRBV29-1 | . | TGCAGCGTTGTAGACCAACGGAGGGGCAACTATGGCTACACCTTC | CSVVDQRRGNYGYTF
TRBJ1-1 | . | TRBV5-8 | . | TGTGCCAGCAGCTTGACCCCCGGGATCTCGAACACTGAAGCTTTCTTT | CASSLTPGISNTEAFF
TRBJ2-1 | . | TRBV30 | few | TGTGCGGGGGGAAACTTAAATGAGCAGTTCTTC | CAGGNLNEQFF
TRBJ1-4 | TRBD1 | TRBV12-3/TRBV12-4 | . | TGTGCCAGCAGTTCGACAGGGTACGAACTGTTTTTT | CASSSTGYELFF
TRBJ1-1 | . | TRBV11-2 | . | TGTGCCAGCAGCTTAGTGGGGAGCCGAGCTTTCTTT | CASSLVGSRAFF
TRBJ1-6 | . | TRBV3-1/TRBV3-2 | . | TGTGCCAGCAGCCAAGTTCTTTCGGCCGGGGGGAGATCACCCCTCCACTTT | CASSQVLSAGGRSPLHF
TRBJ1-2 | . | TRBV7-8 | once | TGTGCCAGCAGCTTAAGAGGGAGCAGGGGCGCCTACTATGGCTACACCTTC | CASSLRGSRGAYYGYTF
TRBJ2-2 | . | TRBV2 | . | TGTGCCAGCAGTGAATATGCGGGGGCCTCCACCGGGGAGCTGTTTTTT | CASSEYAGASTGELFF
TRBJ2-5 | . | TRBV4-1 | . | TGCGCCAGCAGCCAAGCTCCGGAGGGGACCCAGTACTTC | CASSQAPEGTQYF
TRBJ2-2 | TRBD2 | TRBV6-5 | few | TGTGCCAGCAGCTCGGGACTACTCAACACCGGGGAGCTGTTTTTT | CASSSGLLNTGELFF
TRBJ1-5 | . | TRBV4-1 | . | TGCGCCAGCAGCCAAGAAAGGGGGATGGTAATCAATCAGCCCCAGCATTTT | CASSQERGMVINQPQHF
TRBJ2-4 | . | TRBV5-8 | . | TGTGCCAGCAGCTCGTCGGCCAAAAACATTCAGTACTTC | CASSSSAKNIQYF
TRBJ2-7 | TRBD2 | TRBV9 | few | TGTGCCAGCAGTCTGGGGGGACTAGCTTACGAGCAGTACTTC | CASSLGGLAYEQYF
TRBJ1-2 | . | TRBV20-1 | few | TGCAGTGCTAGTCTCAGCGACTATGGCTACACCTTC | CSASLSDYGYTF
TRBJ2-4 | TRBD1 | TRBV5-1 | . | TGCGCCAGCAGCACCGGGACAGCCAACATTCAGTACTTC | CASSTGTANIQYF
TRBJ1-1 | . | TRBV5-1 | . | TGCGCCAGCAGCTTGGGGGGGCCTACGGAAGCTTTCTTT | CASSLGGPTEAFF
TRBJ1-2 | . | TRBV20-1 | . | TGCAGTGCTAGTCCAGACAGTGGAAACTATGGCTACACCTTC | CSASPDSGNYGYTF
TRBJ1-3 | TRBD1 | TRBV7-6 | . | TGTGCCAGCAGCCCAGGACAGGGCGTTTGGGGAAACACCATATATTTT | CASSPGQGVWGNTIYF
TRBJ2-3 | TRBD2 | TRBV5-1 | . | TGCGCCAGCAGCTTGCTAGCGGGGGACACAGATACGCAGTATTTT | CASSLLAGDTDTQYF
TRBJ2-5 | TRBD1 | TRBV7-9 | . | TGTGCCAGCAGCAAGGGACAGGGGTTGGAGACCCAGTACTTC | CASSKGQGLETQYF
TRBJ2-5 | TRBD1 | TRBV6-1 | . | TGTGCCAGCAGTGAATTGAGACAGGGTTCGAAGACCCAGTACTTC | CASSELRQGSKTQYF
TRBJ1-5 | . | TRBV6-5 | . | TGTGCCAGCAGTTTCCGGGACTACTATCAGCCCCAGCATTTT | CASSFRDYYQPQHF
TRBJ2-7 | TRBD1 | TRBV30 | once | TGTGCCTGGGGCCGGGGACAGAGCACCTACGAGCAGTACTTC | CAWGRGQSTYEQYF
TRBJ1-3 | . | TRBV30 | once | TGTGCCTGGAGAGCGGGATCAGGAAACACCATATATTTT | CAWRAGSGNTIYF
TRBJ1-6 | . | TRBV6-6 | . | TGTGCCAGCAGTAGAACGGGAACAGCCAATTCACCCCTCCACTTT | CASSRTGTANSPLHF
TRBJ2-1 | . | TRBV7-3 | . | TGTGCCAGCAGCTTAAACCGGCCCGGGAACTCCTACAATGAGCAGTTCTTC | CASSLNRPGNSYNEQFF
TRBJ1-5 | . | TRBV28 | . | TGTGCCAGCAGCACACGAGGCGAGAATCAGCCCCAGCATTTT | CASSTRGENQPQHF
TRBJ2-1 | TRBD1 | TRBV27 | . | TGTGCCAGCAGCCCCGGGACAGGCTCCTCCAATGAGCAGTTCTTC | CASSPGTGSSNEQFF
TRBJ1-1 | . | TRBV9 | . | TGTGCCAGCAGCGTAACATTGAACACTGAAGCTTTCTTT | CASSVTLNTEAFF
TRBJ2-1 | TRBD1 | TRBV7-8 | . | TGTGCCAGCAGTCGGACAGGGGGGTTACACAATGAGCAGTTCTTC | CASSRTGGLHNEQFF
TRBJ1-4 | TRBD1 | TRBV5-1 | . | TGCGCCAGCAGCTACGGACAGGGCTCAACCGAAAAACTGTTTTTT | CASSYGQGSTEKLFF
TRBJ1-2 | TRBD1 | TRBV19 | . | TGTGCCAGTAGGCTTCGGACAGGGGGCTCCTATGGCTACACCTTC | CASRLRTGGSYGYTF
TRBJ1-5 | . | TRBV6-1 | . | TGTGCCAGCAGTGAGAGGAATCAGCCCCAGCATTTT | CASSERNQPQHF
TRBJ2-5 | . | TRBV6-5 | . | TGTGCCAGCAGTAAGGACAGCCAAGAGACCCAGTACTTC | CASSKDSQETQYF
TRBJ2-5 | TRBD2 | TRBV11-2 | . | TGTGCCAGCAGCTTTGCTAGCGGGGGCCAAGAGACCCAGTACTTC | CASSFASGGQETQYF
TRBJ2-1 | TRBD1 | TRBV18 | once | TGTGCCAGCTCACCAAACGACAGGGGGCTCATGGACAATGAGCAGTTCTTC | CASSPNDRGLMDNEQFF
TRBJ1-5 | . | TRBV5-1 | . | TGCGCCAGCAGCCCGGGCCACGGGGTCAATCAGCCCCAGCATTTT | CASSPGHGVNQPQHF